This T cell receptor (beta chain) was identified during a study of shared clonotypes between healthy human individuals. Germline CDR1 SNHLY, CDR2 FYNNEI. The CDR3 runs 15 residues. V lost 7 bases to trimming and J lost 5 bases; unmatched junction nucleotides: 10. Produced via immunoSEQ multiplex PCR; TCRdb's table is partial and in-frame only. The sample contains under 1,100,000 clones, about 84% of which appear only once. This sequence joins TRBV2 and TRBJ1-5; 8 bases agree with TRBD1. This TCR was recovered from a man between 18 and 35 years old in good health. Some clones in this sample may be carry-over from other donors' samples. Sample: memory CD4+ T cells from PBMCs. As to subset: CD45RA-negative fraction. Here the CDR3 reads CASTKDRGIDQPQHF. The CDR3 DNA sequence: TGTGCCAGCACTAAAGACAGGGGTATCGATCAGCCCCAGCATTTT.